Sequencing of this TCR beta chain was carried out in a study of blood T cell repertoires in COVID-19 (dated by TCRdb to about 2020). Study-wide context: The collaborator samples originated in the United States, Italy and Spain and spanned the acute and convalescent phases of COVID-19. The material from the prospective study consisted of cDNA or gDNA derived from T cells, B-cell-depleted T cells, or PBMCs. Deeply sampled blood TCRbeta repertoires from subjects exposed to, actively infected with, or recovered from COVID-19 were included in the dataset. The repertoires were released in a freely available public database intended as a resource for research on the immune response to SARS-CoV-2. Samples were obtained from the ongoing ImmuneRACE study (first 160 participants) and from some 1,200 subjects provided by 6 global collaborators. Nearly every sample came with metadata listing a de-identified subject ID, COVID-19 status, age in years and sex. Where HLA class I and class II types were available, the types were taken from metadata supplied by the sample provider, not from assay-based typing. Findings and caveats that apply to the study as a whole: Clinical and demographic metadata were provided uncurated, with the amount varying by source and participant.

The collaborating institutions used their own protocols to collect whole blood in K2EDTA tubes. For TCRbeta analysis, collaborator samples were shipped as frozen whole blood, as isolated PBMCs, or as DNA extracted from either sample type. To note about this clone: Its antigen is unknown. Base qualities are not at hand, and no much larger clone is one base apart.

TCRbeta CDR3 regions were amplified from genomic DNA by means of the immunoSEQ Assay, a bias-controlled multiplex PCR. In the paper's pipeline: The number of nucleated cells in each sample was estimated by amplification of reference gene primers within the assay. To quantify the absolute abundance of each unique TCRbeta CDR3 rearrangement, sequence reads were collapsed and filtered. For each sample, productive Simpson clonality was calculated as the square root of Simpson's diversity index over productive rearrangements. Here the immuneACCESS table is served through TCRdb, limited to in-frame sequences with V and J called. Missing clones are a known gap in these copies; in checked studies unresolved V genes cover under half, and the rest lacks a known reason. Clone size and the V and J calls come from that table; the DNA yielded D and trimming. This sample holds about 150,000 clones; approximately 90% were observed only once. About 4% of the sample is held by the ten biggest clonotypes.

The receptor comes from a woman aged 55-69 years with active or convalescent COVID-19. The sample was peripheral blood.

The CDR3 region reads CASSPLRTGHYGYTF. The sequenced DNA: TGTGCCAGCAGTCCCCTCCGGACAGGCCACTATGGCTACACCTTC. This receptor chain uses TRBV6-5 and TRBJ1-2, and 7 junctional nucleotides match TRBD1. The CDR3 contains 15 residues, cysteine and phenylalanine counted. The only DNA kept is the CDR3, 45 bases in frame from the first base. Reading the germline V gene gives CDR1 MNHEY and CDR2 SVGAGI. V ends up 5 bases short and J 3 bases short, with an unmatched junction base count of 9.